What follows is one T cell receptor (beta chain) and its context. Its antigen is unknown. The sample is drawn from a study of PD-1 blockade in mismatch repair-deficient tumors. Whole-study findings and limits: Tumor-resident clones, often absent from pretreatment blood, expanded after pembrolizumab and then contracted.

A few pembrolizumab responders had their TCRs sequenced. Germline assignment: CDR1 MNHNY and CDR2 SVGAGI (reference sequence). V dropped 2 bases and J dropped 2 bases, with 2 bases sitting between them. This CDR3 spans 12 amino acids. The assay was immunoSEQ multiplex PCR, and TCRdb's table has in-frame clones only and misses some. The sample holds 120,000 or so clones, around 86% seen once. The clonotype originates from an adult with mismatch repair-deficient cancer. The chain has TRBV6-6 and TRBJ2-3; D gene uncertain. Sample: peripheral blood, taken 44 weeks after starting pembrolizumab. The CDR3 region is CASSYPTDTQYF. As DNA, the CDR3 is TGTGCCAGCAGTTACCCCACAGATACGCAGTATTTT.